This passage covers 28 T cell receptor beta chains from one sample sequenced in a study of blood T cell repertoires in COVID-19. TCRdb keeps only in-frame clones here, not all; method: immunoSEQ multiplex PCR. The sample holds roughly 260,000 clones, about 85% seen once. The sample comprised peripheral blood. The receptors originated from a woman aged 50 to 60 who had recovered from COVID-19.

The chain employs TRBV5-8 and TRBJ1-5; D ambiguous. The CDR3 length is 16 residues. Germline V CDR1 and CDR2: SGHTS, YDEGEE. Trimming stripped 2 bases from V and 3 bases from J, with 15 bases between. Written as DNA, the CDR3 is TGTGCCAGCAGCTTCCTCCTGCGCGGCGACAATCAGCCCCAGCATTTT. Translated: CASSFLLRGDNQPQHF.

The J gene is TRBJ1-5, the V gene TRBV6-6; D unclear. Trimming pared 2 bases from V and 2 bases from J, leaving 10 bases between. The CDR3 length is 15 residues. Per germline, CDR1 MNHNY and CDR2 SVGAGI (reference sequence). The DNA of the CDR3 is TGTGCCAGCAGTTACAGTCAAGAGGGCAATCAGCCCCAGCATTTT. This codes for CASSYSQEGNQPQHF.

J is TRBJ1-1 and V is TRBV7-8; 9 nucleotides align to TRBD1. Germline V gives CDR1 SGHVS, CDR2 FQNEAQ. V was clipped by 7 bases and J by 1 base; unmatched bases: 10. The CDR3 is 16 amino acids. CDR3 nucleotide sequence: TGTGCCAGCAAACGAACTGTGGGACAGGGGAACACTGAAGCTTTCTTT. Amino acids: CASKRTVGQGNTEAFF. Drawing the rest from reference TRBV7-8 and TRBJ1-1, the complete variable domain is GAGVSQSPRYKVAKRGQDVALRCDPISGHVSLFWYQQALGQGPEFLTYFQNEAQLDKSGLPSDRFFAERPEGSVSTLKIQRTQQEDSAVYLCASKRTVGQGNTEAFFGQGTRLTVV.

The gene calls are TRBV18 and TRBJ2-1, with 7 positions matching TRBD2. The germline CDR1 and CDR2 sequences are KGHSH and LQKENI. J lost 8 bases, V lost 5 bases, and 15 bases had no gene match. The CDR3 consists of 16 residues. The CDR3 loop reads CASSTNNGGSRYEQFF. CDR3 DNA sequence: TGTGCCAGCTCAACAAATAACGGGGGGTCGCGGTATGAGCAGTTCTTC.

V usage is TRBV28 and J usage is TRBJ2-7; 8 bases align to TRBD2. Trimming took 8 bases from V and 1 from J; bases not matched to a gene: 13. The CDR3 totals 16 residues. Germline CDR1 is MDHEN and CDR2 is SYDVKM. The CDR3, as DNA: TGTGCCAGCCGCCCGGGAGGGGGGGGGCGTTCCTACGAGCAGTACTTC. It specifies CASRPGGGGRSYEQYF.

This CDR3 reads CASSPGGGSNQPQHF. The CDR3 coding sequence is TGTGCCAGCTCACCAGGTGGAGGCAGCAATCAGCCCCAGCATTTT. The rearrangement joins TRBV18 to TRBJ1-5; D gene unclear. The CDR3 is 15 amino acids. V was shortened by 2 bases and J by 1 base, with 9 bases between the two germline ends. Germline V CDR1 and CDR2: KGHSH, LQKENI.

This rearrangement joins TRBV19 to TRBJ1-1; D is perhaps TRBD1 (6 bases). The CDR3 loop spans 13 amino acids. CDR1 and CDR2 from the germline V gene are LNHDA and SQIVND (reference sequence). V was clipped by 2 bases and J by 6 bases, with 10 bases between them. For the CDR3, the DNA is TGTGCCAGTAGTATATACAGGGACGCTGAAGCTTTCTTT. Translating gives CASSIYRDAEAFF.

This rearrangement joins TRBV5-4 to TRBJ1-3; D ambiguous. Trimming removed 6 bases at V and 0 bases at J, with 13 bases between. The germline CDR1 and CDR2 sequences are SGHNT and YYREEE (reference sequence). This CDR3 contains 15 residues. As DNA, the CDR3 is TGTGCCAGCACCGTTGGACGGGGCTCTGGAAACACCATATATTTT. It is translated as CASTVGRGSGNTIYF.

The chain's CDR3 is CASAGQGNQPQHF. The CDR3 DNA reads as TGTGCCAGTGCCGGACAGGGAAATCAGCCCCAGCATTTT. The J gene is TRBJ1-5, the V gene TRBV7-8, with 8 nucleotides matching TRBD1. The junction had 5 bases not matched to a gene; V was cut back by 9 bases and J by 4 bases. This CDR3 has 13 residues. The germline V gene encodes CDR1 SGHVS and CDR2 FQNEAQ.

The rearrangement links TRBV10-1 to TRBJ1-5; 10 positions agree with TRBD1. This CDR3 is 15 amino acids long. V shed 11 bases and J 2 bases; nucleotides not matched to a gene: 9. Germline V gene lookup returns CDR1 WNHNN and CDR2 SYGVQD (reference sequence). Here the CDR3 reads CAHWGDRGGNQPQHF. The CDR3 nucleotides are TGCGCCCACTGGGGGGACAGGGGTGGCAATCAGCCCCAGCATTTT.

The gene calls are TRBV6-4 and TRBJ2-1; a possible D gene is TRBD1 (6 bases). The germline V gene has CDR1 MRHNA and CDR2 SNTAGT. V was cut by 6 bases and J by 7 bases, with 13 bases left in between. This CDR3 comprises 13 residues. CDR3 sequence (DNA): TGTGCCAGCAGAGGGGGTAGGAATAATGAGCAGTTCTTC. Its protein product is CASRGGRNNEQFF.

The rearrangement joins TRBV5-1 to TRBJ2-6; the match to TRBD1 covers 11 bases. The CDR3 runs to 16 residues. V shed 7 bases, J shed 2 bases, and the junction held 5 bases outside the gene matches. CDR1 is SGHRS, CDR2 YFSETQ, per germline. Here the CDR3 DNA reads TGCGCCAGCTGGGACAGGGGGTCAGCTGGGGCCAACGTCCTGACTTTC. Translation gives CASWDRGSAGANVLTF.

The V and J genes are TRBV5-1 and TRBJ1-5, with 10 nucleotides matching TRBD1. Germline CDR1 is SGHRS and CDR2 is YFSETQ. V trimming: 0 bases; J trimming: 4 bases; junction bases outside the gene matches: 1. The CDR3 runs to 15 residues. Written as DNA, the CDR3 is TGCGCCAGCAGCTTGGAGGGACAGGGGAATCAGCCCCAGCATTTT. This gives the protein CASSLEGQGNQPQHF.

The rearrangement joins TRBV28 to TRBJ1-1, with unresolved D. This CDR3 has 14 residues. Germline V CDR1 and CDR2: MDHEN, SYDVKM. V was pared by 4 bases and J by 0 bases, with 9 bases between. CDR3 nucleotides: TGTGCCAGCAGTTCTGCGCTGTTGAACACTGAAGCTTTCTTT. Amino acid sequence: CASSSALLNTEAFF. The whole variable domain, filled in from reference TRBV28 and TRBJ1-1, reads DVKVTQSSRYLVKRTGEKVFLECVQDMDHENMFWYRQDPGLGLRLIYFSYDVKMKEKGDIPEGYSVSREKKERFSLILESASTNQTSMYLCASSSALLNTEAFFGQGTRLTVV.

V and J are TRBV10-3 and TRBJ1-5; D might be TRBD1 (5 bases). This CDR3 contains 15 residues. Germline CDR1 ENHRY, CDR2 SYGVKD. The V end was cut by 8 bases, the J end by 2 bases, with 16 bases between. The CDR3: CAIGGEQGGNQPQHF. Written as DNA, the CDR3 is TGTGCCATCGGGGGGGAGCAGGGTGGCAATCAGCCCCAGCATTTT.

The J gene is TRBJ2-7, the V gene TRBV27; 9 bases are shared with TRBD1. CDR3 length: 13 amino acids. Losses at the gene ends were 6 bases for V and 1 base for J; bases not matched to a gene: 1. Germline loops: CDR1 MNHEY, CDR2 SMNVEV (reference sequence). The CDR3 sequence is CASSGQGSYEQYF. The CDR3 DNA reads TGTGCCAGCAGCGGACAGGGGTCCTACGAGCAGTACTTC.

This chain uses TRBV5-1 with TRBJ2-4, with 9 positions matching TRBD1. CDR3 length equals 19 residues. V lost 0 bases and J lost 0; bases outside the gene matches: 10. In germline, CDR1 is SGHRS, CDR2 YFSETQ. CDR3 bases: TGCGCCAGCAGCTTGGATGGGACAGGGTCGGGACTAGCCAAAAACATTCAGTACTTC. Amino acid sequence: CASSLDGTGSGLAKNIQYF.

This chain links TRBV7-2 with TRBJ2-3, with 11 bases fitting TRBD2. The V gene end was trimmed by 1 base and the J gene end by 4 bases; junction bases not matched to a gene: 10. The CDR3 length is 18 residues. Germline V gene sequence: CDR1 SGHTA, CDR2 FQGNSA. In DNA, the CDR3 is TGTGCCAGCAGCTTAGTTAGCGGGGGGGCCGGCCTGCCAGATACGCAGTATTTT. Amino acid sequence: CASSLVSGGAGLPDTQYF.

In its sample, this clone was seen a few times. The chain joins TRBV9 to TRBJ2-3; 11 positions match TRBD1. The ends lost 2 bases at V and 6 bases at J; junction bases unmatched: 8. CDR3 length: 16 residues. The V gene's germline CDR1 is SGDLS and CDR2 YYNGEE. The CDR3 is CASSVGTGGNMDTQYF. CDR3 nucleotides: TGTGCCAGCAGCGTGGGGACAGGGGGAAATATGGATACGCAGTATTTT.

The chain recombines TRBV7-2 with TRBJ2-7, with 7 bases lining up with TRBD2. After removal of 5 bases from V and 5 bases from J, the junction contained 15 bases not matched to a gene. CDR1 and CDR2 (germline): SGHTA, FQGNSA. The CDR3 runs 16 residues. CDR3 sequence: CASSPGRRESPHEQYF. As DNA, the CDR3 is TGTGCCAGCAGCCCTGGTAGGCGGGAGTCTCCCCACGAGCAGTACTTC. The variable domain in full, with the rest retrieved from reference TRBV7-2 and TRBJ2-7, is GAGVSQSPSNKVTEKGKDVELRCDPISGHTALYWYRQSLGQGLEFLIYFQGNSAPDKSGLPSDRFSAERTGGSVSTLTIQRTQQEDSAVYLCASSPGRRESPHEQYFGPGTRLTVT.

This clone has more than one count but fewer than ten. The rearrangement joins TRBV20-1 to TRBJ1-2; 7 nucleotides agree with TRBD1. This CDR3 has 14 amino acids. V was pared by 6 bases and J by 4 bases, with 11 bases of the junction left unmatched. Germline values: CDR1 DFQATT, CDR2 SNEGSKA (reference sequence). The CDR3 bases are TGCAGTGCGAGTCAGACGGGACAGCTCTATGGCTACACCTTC. This gives the protein CSASQTGQLYGYTF.

The rearrangement joins TRBV7-6 to TRBJ2-1; TRBD2 agrees at 11 bases. Germline V gene data show CDR1 as SGHVS and CDR2 as FNYEAQ. V shed 2 bases, J shed 4 bases, and the junction held 7 bases outside the gene matches. CDR3 length: 17 residues. The CDR3 is CASSLNGASGGYNEQFF. The CDR3, as DNA: TGTGCCAGCAGCTTAAACGGGGCTAGCGGGGGGTACAATGAGCAGTTCTTC.

The chain combines TRBV7-6 with TRBJ1-2, with D unclear. The CDR3 totals 17 residues. Germline V gene lookup returns CDR1 SGHVS and CDR2 FNYEAQ. The germline V and J ends were trimmed by 7 bases and 4 bases, with 25 bases remaining between them. CDR3: CASTPRPGLDLFYGYTF. The CDR3 region has the DNA TGTGCCAGCACGCCCCGCCCGGGTCTAGACCTCTTCTATGGCTACACCTTC.

This clone was seen a single time. This chain uses TRBV27 with TRBJ2-1, with 8 nucleotides matching TRBD2. From germline, CDR1 is MNHEY and CDR2 SMNVEV (reference sequence). V trimming: 5 bases; J trimming: 4 bases; junction bases outside the gene matches: 10. There are 16 residues in the CDR3. CDR3 sequence reads: CASSPGLAGLYNEQFF. The CDR3, as DNA: TGTGCCAGCAGTCCGGGCCTAGCGGGCCTTTACAATGAGCAGTTCTTC.

The chain links TRBV18 to TRBJ1-2; no definite D call. The CDR3 spans 13 residues. Trimming shortened V by 3 bases and J by 4 bases, and 9 bases separated the two germline ends. Germline values: CDR1 KGHSH, CDR2 LQKENI. Here the CDR3 DNA reads TGTGCCAGCTCACCGGCGGCAAGCTATGGCTACACCTTC. Its translation: CASSPAASYGYTF.

The rearrangement links TRBV7-3 to TRBJ2-2; TRBD1 aligns across 9 bases. After removal of 2 bases from V and 5 bases from J, the junction contained 9 bases not matched to a gene. This CDR3 region has 17 residues. Germline V gene data show CDR1 as SGHTA and CDR2 as FQGTGA. The CDR3 coding sequence is TGTGCCAGCAGCTTAGGAAAGGGACAGGGAGGAACCGGGGAGCTGTTTTTT. Translating it yields CASSLGKGQGGTGELFF.

The CDR3 loop is CASSQAGGGDEAFF. For the CDR3, the DNA is TGTGCCAGCAGCCAAGCAGGGGGCGGGGATGAAGCTTTCTTT. The V call is TRBV7-9, the J call TRBJ1-1, with 8 bases fitting TRBD1. There are 14 residues in the CDR3. Germline V gene lookup returns CDR1 SEHNR and CDR2 FQNEAQ (reference sequence). The junction had 9 bases not matched to a gene; V was cut back by 5 bases and J by 7 bases.

The CDR3 DNA is TGTGCCAGCAGTCACGCGACTAGCGGAGGCGTTGGGCAGTACTTC. It encodes CASSHATSGGVGQYF. V usage is TRBV6-2 or TRBV6-3 and J usage is TRBJ2-7; 9 bases align to TRBD2. Trimming cost V 5 bases and J 9 bases; bases outside gene matches: 14. The CDR3 runs to 15 residues. CDR1 and CDR2 (germline): MNHEY, SVGEGT.